This TCR beta chain comes out of a study of graft-versus-host responses after intestinal transplantation. Study summary: Anti-thymocyte globulin induction, then tacrolimus and steroids for around 3 years, went to all recipients.

Study findings and constraints: There was an association between peak levels of circulating GvH clones and early post-transplant HvG declines.

The CDR3 contains 17 residues. Per the germline V gene, CDR1 is PRHDT and CDR2 is FYEKMQ (reference sequence). J was trimmed by 0 bases and V by 5 bases; bases with no gene match: 9. Details on this clone: The antigen is not known.

Only in-frame clones appear in the TCRdb table, and some are missing; sequencing was by immunoSEQ multiplex PCR. Of 24,000 or so clones in the sample, roughly 80% are singletons; the top ten hold 0.95% to 1.2%. The sequencing here drew on PBMCs, taken 28 days after intestinal transplant. This receptor was taken from a human patient who received an intestinal transplant, so some T cells may come from the graft donor. This chain joins TRBV13 and TRBJ2-1, with 8 bases that match TRBD2. This CDR3 is CASSLSASGSSYNEQFF. In DNA, the CDR3 is TGTGCCAGCAGCCTAAGCGCCAGCGGGAGCTCCTACAATGAGCAGTTCTTC.